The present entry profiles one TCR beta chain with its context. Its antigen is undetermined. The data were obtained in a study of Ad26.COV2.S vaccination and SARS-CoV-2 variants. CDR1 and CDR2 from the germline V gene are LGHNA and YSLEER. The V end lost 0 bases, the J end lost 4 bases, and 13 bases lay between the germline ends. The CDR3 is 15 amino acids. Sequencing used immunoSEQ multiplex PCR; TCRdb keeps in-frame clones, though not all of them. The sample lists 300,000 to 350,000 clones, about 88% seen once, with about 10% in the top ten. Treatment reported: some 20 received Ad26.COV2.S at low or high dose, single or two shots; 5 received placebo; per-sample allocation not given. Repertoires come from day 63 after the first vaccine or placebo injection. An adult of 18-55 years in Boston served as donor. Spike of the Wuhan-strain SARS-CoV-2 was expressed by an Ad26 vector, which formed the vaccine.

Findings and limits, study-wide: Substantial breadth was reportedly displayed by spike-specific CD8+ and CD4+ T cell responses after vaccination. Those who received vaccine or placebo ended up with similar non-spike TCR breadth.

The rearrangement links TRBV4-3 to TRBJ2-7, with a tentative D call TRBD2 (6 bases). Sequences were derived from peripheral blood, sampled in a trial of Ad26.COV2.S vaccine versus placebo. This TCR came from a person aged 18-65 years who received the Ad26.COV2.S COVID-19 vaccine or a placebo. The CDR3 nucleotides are TGCGCCAGCAGCCAAGACCAGACGGGGGTATACGAGCAGTACTTC. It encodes CASSQDQTGVYEQYF.